Listed below are T cell receptor beta chains from one sample, sequenced in a study of shared clonotypes between healthy human individuals. Generated by immunoSEQ multiplex PCR, the TCRdb table keeps only in-frame clones and is missing some. The table lists about 2.3 million clones, 90% to 95% of them singletons. The sample comprised naive CD4+ T cells from PBMCs. The receptors shown here come from a young man in good health. Some clones in this sample may be carry-over from other donors' samples. CDR3s include the opening cysteine and the closing phenylalanine or tryptophan. A D gene is named only where the DNA matches it firmly. Some rows have no size entry. The others give once, few or many, or a class for an expanded clone.

j_call	d_call	clone_size	v_call	cdr3_nt	cdr3_aa
TRBJ1-1	.	few	TRBV28	TGTGCCAGCAGCCTCCACGGGGTGATGAACACTGAAGCTTTCTTT	CASSLHGVMNTEAFF
TRBJ1-4	.	.	TRBV5-6	TGTGCCAGCAGCCATCAGGAGGCTTTTGACGAAAAACTGTTTTTT	CASSHQEAFDEKLFF
TRBJ1-3	.	.	TRBV5-8	TGTGCCAGCAGCTTGGAGGCGGCCACCACAAACACCATATATTTT	CASSLEAATTNTIYF
TRBJ1-6	.	.	TRBV5-1	TGCGCCAGCAGCTTGGGGAGCTCCTATAATTCACCCCTCCACTTT	CASSLGSSYNSPLHF
TRBJ1-3	TRBD1	.	TRBV5-1	TGCGCCAGCAGCACGCATCCTACCGGACAGGCTGGAAACACCATATATTTT	CASSTHPTGQAGNTIYF
TRBJ2-3	TRBD1	.	TRBV29-1	TGCAGCGTTGAGACAGGGGATAGTGGCACAGATACGCAGTATTTT	CSVETGDSGTDTQYF
TRBJ1-2	.	.	TRBV5-6	TGTGCCAGCAGCACCCTCGCGGGGGCAGACGGCTACACCTTC	CASSTLAGADGYTF
TRBJ2-1	.	once	TRBV11-1	TGTGCCAGCAGCTTGCGACGGGACCCATTATACAATGAGCAGTTCTTC	CASSLRRDPLYNEQFF
TRBJ1-3	TRBD1	.	TRBV7-8	TGTGCCAGCAGCCGGCTCTTCCGGGACAGGCGATTCTCTGGAAACACCATATATTTT	CASSRLFRDRRFSGNTIYF
TRBJ2-3	TRBD2	.	TRBV4-2	TGTGCCAGCAGCCAAGATCGAGGGAGGGGCGATACGCAGTATTTT	CASSQDRGRGDTQYF
TRBJ1-1	TRBD1	.	TRBV27	TGTGCCAGCAGTGTCGACAGGGCCATGAACACTGAAGCTTTCTTT	CASSVDRAMNTEAFF
TRBJ2-3	TRBD1	.	TRBV7-9	TGTGCCAGCACTTCGGGGACAGGGTCCACAGATACGCAGTATTTT	CASTSGTGSTDTQYF
TRBJ1-2	.	.	TRBV28	TGTGCCAGCAGACTGACCCACCAACAGGGTATAGCCTTC	CASRLTHQQGIAF
TRBJ2-6	.	.	TRBV4-2	TGTGCCAGCAGCCAAGATCGCCGCAGGGCGGGGGCCAACGTCCTGACTTTC	CASSQDRRRAGANVLTF
TRBJ1-4	.	.	TRBV19	TGTGCCACCCTGGGCGGCGGCCTAGGGGAAAAACTGTTTTTT	CATLGGGLGEKLFF
TRBJ1-5	TRBD1	.	TRBV28	TGTGCCAGCCTCACAGGGGCTACTCAGCCCCAGCATTTT	CASLTGATQPQHF
TRBJ1-2	TRBD1	.	TRBV18	TGTGCCAGCTCACCACGGACAGGGGAAGGCTACACCTTC	CASSPRTGEGYTF
TRBJ2-1	TRBD1	.	TRBV5-1	TGCGCCAGCAGCTTGGGGCAGGGGGCATACAATGAGCAGTTCTTC	CASSLGQGAYNEQFF
TRBJ2-2	TRBD2	.	TRBV9	TGTGCCAGCAGCGTAGGAGCGGGAGGGCCCACCGGGGAGCTGTTTTTT	CASSVGAGGPTGELFF
TRBJ1-1	.	.	TRBV10-2	TGCGCCAGCAGCGTACAGAGGGGGAACACTGAAGCTTTCTTT	CASSVQRGNTEAFF
TRBJ2-2	TRBD1	.	TRBV7-2	TGTGCCAGCAGCTTAGAGGGACAGAGCACCGGGGAGCTGTTTTTT	CASSLEGQSTGELFF
TRBJ1-3	.	.	TRBV18	TGTGCCAGCTCACCGTCCCGGAGCTCTGGAAACACCATATATTTT	CASSPSRSSGNTIYF
TRBJ1-5	.	once	TRBV28	TGTGCCAGCAGACTTCTTTCCTGGCATTTT	CASRLLSWHF
TRBJ2-1	TRBD2	.	TRBV2	TGTGCCAGCAGCGTAGGGACTAGCGGACATAATGAGCAGTTCTTC	CASSVGTSGHNEQFF
TRBJ1-1	.	.	TRBV29-1	TGCAGCGTTGAAGAGAACGGGAACACTGAAGCTTTCTTT	CSVEENGNTEAFF
TRBJ1-1	.	.	TRBV14	TGTGCCAGCAGCCTAAATCGGGGAGGCACTGAAGCTTTCTTT	CASSLNRGGTEAFF
TRBJ2-3	.	.	TRBV7-3	TGTGCCAGCAGCGAGGTCGGCGGGGCAAGCACAGATACGCAGTATTTT	CASSEVGGASTDTQYF
TRBJ1-1	.	.	TRBV10-3	TGTGCCATCATGGTGATTGTGGGCGGGAACACTGAAGCTTTCTTT	CAIMVIVGGNTEAFF